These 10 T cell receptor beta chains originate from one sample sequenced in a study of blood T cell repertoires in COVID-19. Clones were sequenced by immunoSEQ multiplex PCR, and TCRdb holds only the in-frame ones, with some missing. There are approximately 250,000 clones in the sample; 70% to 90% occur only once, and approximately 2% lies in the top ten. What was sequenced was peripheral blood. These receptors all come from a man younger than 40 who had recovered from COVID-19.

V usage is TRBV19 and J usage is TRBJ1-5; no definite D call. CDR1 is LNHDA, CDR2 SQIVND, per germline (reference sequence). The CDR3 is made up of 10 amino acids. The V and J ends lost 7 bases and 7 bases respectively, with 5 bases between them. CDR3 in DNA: TGTGCCAGTACGAGGCAGCCCCAGCATTTT. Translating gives CASTRQPQHF.

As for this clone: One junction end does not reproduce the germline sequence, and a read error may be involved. The DNA for the CDR3 is TGTGCCAGCAGTTACTCGAGACTATCCGAGGTCTTC. It is translated as CASSYSRLSEVF. V usage is TRBV6-5 and J usage is TRBJ2-1; D perhaps matches TRBD2 (5 bases). There are 12 residues in the CDR3. Germline-derived CDR1 and CDR2 are MNHEY and SVGAGI.

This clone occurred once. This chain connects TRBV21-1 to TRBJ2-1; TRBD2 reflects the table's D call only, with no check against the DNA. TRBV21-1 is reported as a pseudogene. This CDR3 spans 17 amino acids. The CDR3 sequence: CASSKEGGADSYNEQFF. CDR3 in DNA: TGTGCCAGCAGCAAAGAGGGGGGGGCTGACTCCTACAATGAGCAGTTCTTC.

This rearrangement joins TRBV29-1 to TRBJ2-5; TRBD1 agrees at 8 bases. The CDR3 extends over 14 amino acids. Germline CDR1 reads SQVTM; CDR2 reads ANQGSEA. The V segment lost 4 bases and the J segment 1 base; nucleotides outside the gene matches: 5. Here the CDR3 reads CSVAKTGAQETQYF. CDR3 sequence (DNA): TGCAGCGTTGCCAAGACAGGGGCCCAAGAGACCCAGTACTTC.

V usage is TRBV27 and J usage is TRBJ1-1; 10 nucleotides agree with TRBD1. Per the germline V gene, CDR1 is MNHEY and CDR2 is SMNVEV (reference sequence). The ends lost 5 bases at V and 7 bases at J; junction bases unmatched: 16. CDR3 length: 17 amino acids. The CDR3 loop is CASSPTYARQGAREAFF. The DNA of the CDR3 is TGTGCCAGCAGTCCAACTTACGCTCGACAGGGGGCGCGTGAAGCTTTCTTT.

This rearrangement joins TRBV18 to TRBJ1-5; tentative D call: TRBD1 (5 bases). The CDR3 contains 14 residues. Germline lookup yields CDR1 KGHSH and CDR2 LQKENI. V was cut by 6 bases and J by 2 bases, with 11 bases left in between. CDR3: CASSLRGGNQPQHF. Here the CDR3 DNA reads TGTGCCAGCTCTCTGCGGGGCGGCAATCAGCCCCAGCATTTT.

For the CDR3, the DNA is TGTGCCAGCAGCTTAGAGATCCAGGCCTACGAGCAGTACTTC. As protein: CASSLEIQAYEQYF. This chain connects TRBV7-9 to TRBJ2-7; D unresolved. In germline, CDR1 is SEHNR, CDR2 FQNEAQ (reference sequence). With 1 base removed from V and 2 bases from J, the gap between germline ends came to 9 bases. The CDR3 runs 14 residues.

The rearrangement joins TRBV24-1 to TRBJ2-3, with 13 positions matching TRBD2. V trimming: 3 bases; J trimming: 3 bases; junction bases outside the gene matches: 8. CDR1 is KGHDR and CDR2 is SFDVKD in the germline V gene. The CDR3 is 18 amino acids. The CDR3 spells CATSDSPRTSGGTDTQYF. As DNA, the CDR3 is TGTGCCACCAGTGATAGCCCCAGGACTAGCGGGGGAACAGATACGCAGTATTTT.

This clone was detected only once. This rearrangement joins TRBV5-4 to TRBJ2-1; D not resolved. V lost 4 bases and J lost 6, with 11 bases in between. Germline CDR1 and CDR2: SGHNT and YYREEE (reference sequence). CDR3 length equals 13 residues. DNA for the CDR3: TGTGCCAGCAGCCCCCCGGTCGTCAATGAGCAGTTCTTC. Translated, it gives CASSPPVVNEQFF.

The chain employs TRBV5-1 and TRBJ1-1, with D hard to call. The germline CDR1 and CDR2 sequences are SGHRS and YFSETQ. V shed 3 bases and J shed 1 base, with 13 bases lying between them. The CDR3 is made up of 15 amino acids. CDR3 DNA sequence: TGCGCCAGCAGCTCAACCGCTGACACGAACACTGAAGCTTTCTTT. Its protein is CASSSTADTNTEAFF.